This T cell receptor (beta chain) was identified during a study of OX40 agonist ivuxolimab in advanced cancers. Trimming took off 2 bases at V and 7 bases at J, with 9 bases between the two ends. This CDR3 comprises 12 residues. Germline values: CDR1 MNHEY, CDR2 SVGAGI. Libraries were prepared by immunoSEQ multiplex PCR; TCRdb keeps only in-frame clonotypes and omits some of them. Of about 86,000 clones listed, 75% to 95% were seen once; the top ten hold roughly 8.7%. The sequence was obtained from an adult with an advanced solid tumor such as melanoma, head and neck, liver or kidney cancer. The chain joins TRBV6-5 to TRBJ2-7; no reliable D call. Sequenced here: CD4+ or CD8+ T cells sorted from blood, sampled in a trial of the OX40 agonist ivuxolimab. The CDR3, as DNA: TGTGCCAGCAGTTACGGTGGCCGGGAGCAGTACTTC. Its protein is CASSYGGREQYF.